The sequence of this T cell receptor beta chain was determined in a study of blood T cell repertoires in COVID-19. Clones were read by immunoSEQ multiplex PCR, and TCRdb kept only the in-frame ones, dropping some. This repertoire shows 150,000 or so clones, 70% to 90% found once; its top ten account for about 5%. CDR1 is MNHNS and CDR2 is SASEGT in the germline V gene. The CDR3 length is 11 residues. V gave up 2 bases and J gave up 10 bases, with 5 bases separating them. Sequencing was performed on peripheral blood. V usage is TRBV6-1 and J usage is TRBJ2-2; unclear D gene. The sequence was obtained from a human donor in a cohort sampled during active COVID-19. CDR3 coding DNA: TGTGCCAGCAGTGAACTCCCGGAGCTGTTTTTT. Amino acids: CASSELPELFF.